What follows describes a single T cell receptor (beta chain). Antigen unknown. PCR involved 60 Vbeta and 13 Jbeta primers. Produced via immunoSEQ multiplex PCR; TCRdb's table is partial and in-frame only. The sample shows about 190,000 clones, approximately 84% of them seen only once. These data come from a study of cytomegalovirus exposure and HLA in healthy donors. The study, taken as a whole, reports: With later analysis, a missense DCLRE1C variant became linked to TCR beta V- and J-gene trimming. Presence/absence comparisons presumed near-even sequencing depth among donors.

In germline, CDR1 is KGHSH, CDR2 LQKENI. CDR3 length: 16 residues. V lost 4 bases and J lost 5, with 20 bases in between. The receptor comes from a man over 45 in good health and CMV-seronegative. The sample taken for sequencing was PBMCs. The chain couples TRBV18 to TRBJ1-2; D is uncertain. The CDR3 DNA sequence: TGTGCCAGCTCACGTCGGCGGACTTGGCCTATGTATGGCTACACCTTC. Its translation is CASSRRRTWPMYGYTF.